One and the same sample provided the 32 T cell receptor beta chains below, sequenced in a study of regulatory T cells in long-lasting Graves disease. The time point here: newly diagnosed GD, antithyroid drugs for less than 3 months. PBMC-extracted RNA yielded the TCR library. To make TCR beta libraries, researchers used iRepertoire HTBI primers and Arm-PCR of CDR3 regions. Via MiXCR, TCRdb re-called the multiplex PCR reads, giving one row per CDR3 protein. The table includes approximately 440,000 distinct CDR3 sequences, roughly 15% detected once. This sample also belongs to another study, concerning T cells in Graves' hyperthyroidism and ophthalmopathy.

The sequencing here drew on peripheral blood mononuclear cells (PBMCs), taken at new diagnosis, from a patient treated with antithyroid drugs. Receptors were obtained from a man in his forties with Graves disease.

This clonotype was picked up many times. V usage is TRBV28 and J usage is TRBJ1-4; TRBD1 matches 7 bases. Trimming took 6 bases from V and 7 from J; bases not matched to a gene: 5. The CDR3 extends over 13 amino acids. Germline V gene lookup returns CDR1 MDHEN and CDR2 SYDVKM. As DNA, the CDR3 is TGTGCCAGCAGGGGCGACAGGGTTGAAAAACTGTTTTTT. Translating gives CASRGDRVEKLFF.

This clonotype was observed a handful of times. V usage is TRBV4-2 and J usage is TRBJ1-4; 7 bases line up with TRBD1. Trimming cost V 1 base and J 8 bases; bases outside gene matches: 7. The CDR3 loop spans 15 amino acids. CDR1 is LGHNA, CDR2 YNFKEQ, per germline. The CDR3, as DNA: TGTGCCAGCAGCCAAGCGGCGACAGGGAGGGAAAAACTGTTTTTT. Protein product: CASSQAATGREKLFF.

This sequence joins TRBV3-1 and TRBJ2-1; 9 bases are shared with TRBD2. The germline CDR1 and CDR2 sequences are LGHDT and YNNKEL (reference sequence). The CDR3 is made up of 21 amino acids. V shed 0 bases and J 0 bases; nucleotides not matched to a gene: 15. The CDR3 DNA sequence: TGTGCCAGCAGCCAAGAAAGGGCACTAGCGGGCTTTCAGAGCTCCTACAATGAGCAGTTCTTC. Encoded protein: CASSQERALAGFQSSYNEQFF.

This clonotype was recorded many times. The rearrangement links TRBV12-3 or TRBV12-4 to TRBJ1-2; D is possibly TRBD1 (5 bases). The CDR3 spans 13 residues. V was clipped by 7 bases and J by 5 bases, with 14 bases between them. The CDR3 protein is CASTLTGGYGYTF. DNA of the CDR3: TGTGCCAGCACTTTGACCGGGGGATATGGCTACACCTTC.

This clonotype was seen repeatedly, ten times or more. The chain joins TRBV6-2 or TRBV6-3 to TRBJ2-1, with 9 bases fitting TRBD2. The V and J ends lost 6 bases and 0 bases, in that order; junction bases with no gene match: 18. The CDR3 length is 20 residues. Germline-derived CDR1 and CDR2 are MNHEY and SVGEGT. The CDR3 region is CASRTLQRLAEIPSYNEQFF. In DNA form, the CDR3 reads TGTGCCAGCAGAACCCTCCAGAGACTAGCGGAAATTCCCTCCTACAATGAGCAGTTCTTC.

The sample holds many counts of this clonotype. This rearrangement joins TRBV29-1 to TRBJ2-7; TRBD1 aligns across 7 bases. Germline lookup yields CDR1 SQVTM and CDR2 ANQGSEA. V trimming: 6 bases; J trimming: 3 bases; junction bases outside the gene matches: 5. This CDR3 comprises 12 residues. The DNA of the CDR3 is TGCAGCGTCGCGACAGGGTTCTACGAGCAGTACTTC. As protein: CSVATGFYEQYF.

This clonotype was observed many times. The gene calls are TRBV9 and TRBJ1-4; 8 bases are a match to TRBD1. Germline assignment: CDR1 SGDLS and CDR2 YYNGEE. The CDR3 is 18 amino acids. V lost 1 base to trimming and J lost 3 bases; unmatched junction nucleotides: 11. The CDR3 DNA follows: TGTGCCAGCAGCGTATCATCAGGGGGCTTTCAGGCTAATGAAAAACTGTTTTTT. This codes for CASSVSSGGFQANEKLFF.

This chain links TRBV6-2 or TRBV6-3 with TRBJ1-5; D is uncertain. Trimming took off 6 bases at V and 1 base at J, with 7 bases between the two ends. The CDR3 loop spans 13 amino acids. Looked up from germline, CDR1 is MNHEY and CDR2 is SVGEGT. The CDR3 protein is CASRFRSNQPQHF. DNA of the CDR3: TGTGCCAGCAGGTTCAGGAGCAATCAGCCCCAGCATTTT.

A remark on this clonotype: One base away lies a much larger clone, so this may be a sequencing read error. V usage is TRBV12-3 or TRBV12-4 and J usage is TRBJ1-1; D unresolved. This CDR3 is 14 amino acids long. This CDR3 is CASRVKGRNTEASF. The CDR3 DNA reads TGTGCCAGCAGGGTAAAAGGGAGAAACACTGAAGCTTCCTTT.

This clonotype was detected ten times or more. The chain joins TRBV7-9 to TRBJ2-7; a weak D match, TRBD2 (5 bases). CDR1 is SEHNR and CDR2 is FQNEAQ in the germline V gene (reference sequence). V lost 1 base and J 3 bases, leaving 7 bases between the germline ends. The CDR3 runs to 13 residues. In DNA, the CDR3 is TGTGCCAGCAGCTTAGTGGCGGGCTACGAGCAGTACTTC. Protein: CASSLVAGYEQYF.

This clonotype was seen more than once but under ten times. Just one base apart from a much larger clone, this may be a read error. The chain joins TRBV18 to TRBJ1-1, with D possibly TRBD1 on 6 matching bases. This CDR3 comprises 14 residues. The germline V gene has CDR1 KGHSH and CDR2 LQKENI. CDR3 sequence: CANSPRGAGTEAFF. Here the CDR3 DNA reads TGTGCCAACTCACCACGGGGGGCAGGGACTGAAGCTTTCTTT.

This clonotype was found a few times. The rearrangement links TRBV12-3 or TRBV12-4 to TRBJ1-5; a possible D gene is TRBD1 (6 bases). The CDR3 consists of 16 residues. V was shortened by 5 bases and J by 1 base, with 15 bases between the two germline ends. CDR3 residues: CASSVEGGGSNQPQHF. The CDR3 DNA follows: TGTGCCAGCAGTGTCGAGGGAGGGGGAAGCAATCAGCCCCAGCATTTT.

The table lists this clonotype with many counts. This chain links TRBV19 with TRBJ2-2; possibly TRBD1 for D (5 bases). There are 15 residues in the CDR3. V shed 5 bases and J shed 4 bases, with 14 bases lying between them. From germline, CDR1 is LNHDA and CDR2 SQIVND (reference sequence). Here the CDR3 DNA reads TGTGCCAGTAGTTTCCAGGGTTGGAGCACCGGGGAGCTGTTTTTT. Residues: CASSFQGWSTGELFF.

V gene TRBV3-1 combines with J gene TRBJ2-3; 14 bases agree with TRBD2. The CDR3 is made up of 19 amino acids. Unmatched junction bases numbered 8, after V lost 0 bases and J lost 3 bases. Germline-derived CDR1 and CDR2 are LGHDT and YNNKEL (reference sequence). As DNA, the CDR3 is TGTGCCAGCAGCCAAGAGGGACTAGCGGGAGTAGTTAGGACAGATACGCAGTATTTT. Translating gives CASSQEGLAGVVRTDTQYF.

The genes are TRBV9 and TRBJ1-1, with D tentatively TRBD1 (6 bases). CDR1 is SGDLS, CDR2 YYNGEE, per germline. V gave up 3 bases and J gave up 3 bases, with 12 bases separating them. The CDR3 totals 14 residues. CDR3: CASSEKDSYTEAFF. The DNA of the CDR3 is TGTGCCAGCAGCGAGAAGGACAGTTACACTGAAGCTTTCTTT.

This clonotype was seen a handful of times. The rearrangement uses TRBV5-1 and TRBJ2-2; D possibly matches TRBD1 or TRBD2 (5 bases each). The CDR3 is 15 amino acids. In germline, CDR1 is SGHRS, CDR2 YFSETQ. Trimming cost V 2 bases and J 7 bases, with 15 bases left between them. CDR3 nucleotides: TGCGCCAGCAGCTTAGCACCAGGGAGAGGCGGGGAGCTGTTTTTT. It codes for CASSLAPGRGGELFF.

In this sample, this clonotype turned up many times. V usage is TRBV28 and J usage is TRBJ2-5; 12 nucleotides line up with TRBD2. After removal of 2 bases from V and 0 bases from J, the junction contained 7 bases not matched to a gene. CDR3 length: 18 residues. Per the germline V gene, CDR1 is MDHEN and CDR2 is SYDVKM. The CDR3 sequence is CASSLPFRLAGDQETQYF. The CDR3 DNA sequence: TGTGCCAGCAGTTTACCCTTCAGACTAGCGGGAGACCAAGAGACCCAGTACTTC. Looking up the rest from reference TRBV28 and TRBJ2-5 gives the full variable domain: DVKVTQSSRYLVKRTGEKVFLECVQDMDHENMFWYRQDPGLGLRLIYFSYDVKMKEKGDIPEGYSVSREKKERFSLILESASTNQTSMYLCASSLPFRLAGDQETQYFGPGTRLLVL.

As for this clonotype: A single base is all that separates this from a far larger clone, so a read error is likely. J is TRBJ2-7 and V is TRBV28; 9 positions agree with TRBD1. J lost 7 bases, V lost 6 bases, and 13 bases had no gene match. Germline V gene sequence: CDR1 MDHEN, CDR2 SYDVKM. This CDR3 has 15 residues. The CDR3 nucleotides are TGTGCCAGCAGGGATCCGGGACAGGGTATGGGTGAGCAGTACTTC. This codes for CASRDPGQGMGEQYF.

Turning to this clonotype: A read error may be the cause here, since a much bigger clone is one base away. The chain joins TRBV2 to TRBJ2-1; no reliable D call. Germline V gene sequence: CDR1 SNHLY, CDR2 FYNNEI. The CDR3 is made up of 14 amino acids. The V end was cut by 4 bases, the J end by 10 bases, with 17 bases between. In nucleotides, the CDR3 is TGTGCCAGCAGTGTCAGGCAGCTCTCCTACGAGCAGTTCTTC. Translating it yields CASSVRQLSYEQFF.

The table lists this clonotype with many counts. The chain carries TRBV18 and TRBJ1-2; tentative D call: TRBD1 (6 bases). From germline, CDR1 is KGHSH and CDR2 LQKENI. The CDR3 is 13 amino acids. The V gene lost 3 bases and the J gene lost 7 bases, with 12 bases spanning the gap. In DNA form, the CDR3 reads TGTGCCAGCTCACCCCCGCAGGGGACTGGCTACACCTTC. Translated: CASSPPQGTGYTF.

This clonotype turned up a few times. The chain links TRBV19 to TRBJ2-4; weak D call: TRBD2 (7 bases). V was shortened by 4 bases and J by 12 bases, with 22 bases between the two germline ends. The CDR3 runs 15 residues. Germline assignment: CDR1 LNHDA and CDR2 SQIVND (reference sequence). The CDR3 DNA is TGTGCCAGTAGTAGGGAGGGGGACTCTACGAGCGGTCAGTACTTC. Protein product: CASSREGDSTSGQYF.

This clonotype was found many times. CDR3 loop: CASSQVQGTEAFF. Written as DNA, the CDR3 is TGTGCCAGCAGCCAAGTACAGGGGACTGAAGCTTTCTTT. This chain joins TRBV3-1 and TRBJ1-1; 7 bases agree with TRBD1. This CDR3 has 13 residues. J lost 5 bases, V lost 1 base, and 1 base had no gene match. Per the germline V gene, CDR1 is LGHDT and CDR2 is YNNKEL (reference sequence).

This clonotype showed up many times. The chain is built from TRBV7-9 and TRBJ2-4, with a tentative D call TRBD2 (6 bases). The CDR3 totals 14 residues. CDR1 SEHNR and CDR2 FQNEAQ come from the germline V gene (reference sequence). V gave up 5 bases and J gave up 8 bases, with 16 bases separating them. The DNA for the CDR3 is TGTGCCAGCAGCGGGGGGATCGGACCCGACATTCAGTACTTC. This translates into CASSGGIGPDIQYF.

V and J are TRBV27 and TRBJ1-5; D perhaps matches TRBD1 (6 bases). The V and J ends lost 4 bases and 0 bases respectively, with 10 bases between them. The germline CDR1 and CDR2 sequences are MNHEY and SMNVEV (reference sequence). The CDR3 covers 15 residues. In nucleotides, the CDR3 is TGTGCCAGCAGTTGGGACATTCTTAGCAATCAGCCCCAGCATTTT. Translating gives CASSWDILSNQPQHF.

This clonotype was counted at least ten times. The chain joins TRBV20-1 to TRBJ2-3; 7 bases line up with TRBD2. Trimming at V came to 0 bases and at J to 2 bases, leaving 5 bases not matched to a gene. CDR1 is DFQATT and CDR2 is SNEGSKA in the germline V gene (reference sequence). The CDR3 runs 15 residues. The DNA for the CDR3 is TGCAGTGCTAGAGATGGGGCGGGAGCCACAGATACGCAGTATTTT. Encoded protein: CSARDGAGATDTQYF.

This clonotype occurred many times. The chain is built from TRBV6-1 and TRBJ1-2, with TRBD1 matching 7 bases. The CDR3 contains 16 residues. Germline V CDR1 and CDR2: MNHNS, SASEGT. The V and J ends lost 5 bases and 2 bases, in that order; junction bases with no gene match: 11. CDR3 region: CASSRKQGRGNYGYTF. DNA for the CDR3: TGTGCCAGCAGTCGCAAACAGGGGAGGGGAAACTATGGCTACACCTTC.

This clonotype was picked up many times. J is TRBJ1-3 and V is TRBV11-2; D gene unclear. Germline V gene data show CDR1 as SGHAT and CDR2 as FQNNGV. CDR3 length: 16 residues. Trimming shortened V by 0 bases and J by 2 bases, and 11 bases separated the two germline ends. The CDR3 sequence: CASSLDRQRAGNTIYF. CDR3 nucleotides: TGTGCCAGCAGCTTAGATCGCCAGCGCGCTGGAAACACCATATATTTT.

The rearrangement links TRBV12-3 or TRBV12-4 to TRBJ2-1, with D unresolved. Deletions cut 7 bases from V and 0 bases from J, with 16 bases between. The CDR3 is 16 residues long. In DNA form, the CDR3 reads TGTGCCAGCAACCTCCAGGCCTGGAGCTCCTACAATGAGCAGTTCTTC. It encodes CASNLQAWSSYNEQFF.

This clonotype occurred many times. CDR3 sequence reads: CASSLWGVAGAQKTQYF. Here the CDR3 DNA reads TGTGCCAGCAGCCTGTGGGGGGTAGCGGGAGCTCAGAAGACCCAGTACTTC. The rearrangement joins TRBV25-1 to TRBJ2-5; 9 bases map to TRBD2. V was pared by 6 bases and J by 6 bases, with 17 bases of the junction left unmatched. The CDR3 extends over 17 amino acids. Germline lookup yields CDR1 MGHDK and CDR2 SYGVNS. Filled out from reference TRBV25-1 and TRBJ2-5, the complete variable domain reads EADIYQTPRYLVIGTGKKITLECSQTMGHDKMYWYQQDPGMELHLIHYSYGVNSTEKGDLSSESTVSRIRTEHFPLTLESARPSHTSQYLCASSLWGVAGAQKTQYFGPGTRLLVL.

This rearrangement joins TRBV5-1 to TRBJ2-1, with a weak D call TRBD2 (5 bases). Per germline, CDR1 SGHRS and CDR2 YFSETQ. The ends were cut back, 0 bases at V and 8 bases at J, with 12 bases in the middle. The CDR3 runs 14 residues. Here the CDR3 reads CASSLERGNDEQFF. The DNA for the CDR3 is TGCGCCAGCAGCTTGGAACGGGGAAACGATGAGCAGTTCTTC.

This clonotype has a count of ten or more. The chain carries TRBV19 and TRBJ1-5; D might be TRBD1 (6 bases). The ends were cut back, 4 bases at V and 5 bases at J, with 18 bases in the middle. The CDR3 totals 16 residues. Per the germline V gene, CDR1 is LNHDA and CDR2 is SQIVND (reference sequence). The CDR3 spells CASSTLTGLVHQPQHF. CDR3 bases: TGTGCCAGTAGTACCCTTACAGGGTTGGTCCATCAGCCCCAGCATTTT. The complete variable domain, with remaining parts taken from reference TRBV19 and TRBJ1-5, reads DGGITQSPKYLFRKEGQNVTLSCEQNLNHDAMYWYRQDPGQGLRLIYYSQIVNDFQKGDIAEGYSVSREKKESFPLTVTSAQKNPTAFYLCASSTLTGLVHQPQHFGDGTRLSIL.

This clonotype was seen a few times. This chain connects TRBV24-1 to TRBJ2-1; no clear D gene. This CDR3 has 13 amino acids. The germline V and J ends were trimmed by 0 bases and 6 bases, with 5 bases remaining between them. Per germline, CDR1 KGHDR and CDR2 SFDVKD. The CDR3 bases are TGTGCCACCAGTGATTTGCAGCGCAATGAGCAGTTCTTC. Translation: CATSDLQRNEQFF.